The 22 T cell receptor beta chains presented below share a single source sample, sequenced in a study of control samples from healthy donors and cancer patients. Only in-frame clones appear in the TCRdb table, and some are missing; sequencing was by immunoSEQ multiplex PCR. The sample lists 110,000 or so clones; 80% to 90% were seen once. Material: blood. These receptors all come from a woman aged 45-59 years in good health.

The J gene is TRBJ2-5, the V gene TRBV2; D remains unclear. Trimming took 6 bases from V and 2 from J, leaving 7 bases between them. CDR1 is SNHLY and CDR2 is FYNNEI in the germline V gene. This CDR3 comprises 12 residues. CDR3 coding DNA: TGTGCCAGCAGGTCGGAACAAGAGACCCAGTACTTC. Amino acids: CASRSEQETQYF.

As DNA, the CDR3 is TGTGCCAGCAGGGACAGGGCAGTCTACGAGCAGTACTTC. Residues: CASRDRAVYEQYF. The chain recombines TRBV2 with TRBJ2-7; 8 bases line up with TRBD1. Germline assignment: CDR1 SNHLY and CDR2 FYNNEI. This CDR3 region has 13 residues. V was clipped by 6 bases and J by 3 bases; unmatched bases: 4. The whole variable domain, remainder taken from reference TRBV2 and TRBJ2-7, is EPEVTQTPSHQVTQMGQEVILRCVPISNHLYFYWYRQILGQKVEFLVSFYNNEISEKSEIFDDQFSVERPDGSNFTLKIRSTKLEDSAMYFCASRDRAVYEQYFGPGTRLTVT.

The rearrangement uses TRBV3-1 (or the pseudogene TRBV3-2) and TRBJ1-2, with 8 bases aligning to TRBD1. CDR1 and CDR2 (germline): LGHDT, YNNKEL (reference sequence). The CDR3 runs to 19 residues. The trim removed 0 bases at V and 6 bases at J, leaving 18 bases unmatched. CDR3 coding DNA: TGTGCCAGCAGCCAAGATTTTCGTTCCAGGGGGCAGTGGATGGATGGCTACACCTTC. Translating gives CASSQDFRSRGQWMDGYTF.

The CDR3: CASQRSATNEKLFF. The CDR3 DNA reads as TGTGCCAGCCAGAGGAGCGCAACTAATGAAAAACTGTTTTTT. The V and J genes are TRBV18 and TRBJ1-4; D gene uncertain. CDR3 length: 14 residues. Trimming left V 8 bases short and J 0 bases short, with 10 bases between. Germline-derived CDR1 and CDR2 are KGHSH and LQKENI.

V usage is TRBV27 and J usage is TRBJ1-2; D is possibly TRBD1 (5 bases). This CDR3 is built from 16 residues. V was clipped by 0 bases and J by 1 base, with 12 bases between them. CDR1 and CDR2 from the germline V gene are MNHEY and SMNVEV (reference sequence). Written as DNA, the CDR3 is TGTGCCAGCAGTTTATCTACCGGGACCTTTAACTATGGCTACACCTTC. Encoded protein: CASSLSTGTFNYGYTF.

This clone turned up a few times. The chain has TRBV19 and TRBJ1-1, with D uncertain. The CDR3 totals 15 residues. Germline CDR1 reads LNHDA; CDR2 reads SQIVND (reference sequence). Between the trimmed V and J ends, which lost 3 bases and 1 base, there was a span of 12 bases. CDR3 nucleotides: TGTGCCAGTAGTATGGGCCCCACGTCGAACACTGAAGCTTTCTTT. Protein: CASSMGPTSNTEAFF.

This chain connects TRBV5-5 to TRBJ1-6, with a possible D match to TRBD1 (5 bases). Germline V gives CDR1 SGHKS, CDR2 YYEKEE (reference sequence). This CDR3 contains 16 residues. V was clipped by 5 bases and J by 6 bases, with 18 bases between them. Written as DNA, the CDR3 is TGTGCCAGCAGACGGGAGCTGGGACGGTTTAATTCACCCCTCCACTTT. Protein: CASRRELGRFNSPLHF.

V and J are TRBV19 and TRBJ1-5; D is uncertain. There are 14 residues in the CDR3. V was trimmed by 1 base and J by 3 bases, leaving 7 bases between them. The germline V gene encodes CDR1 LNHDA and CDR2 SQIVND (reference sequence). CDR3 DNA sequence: TGTGCCAGTAGTATAGTCCCCTACAATCAGCCCCAGCATTTT. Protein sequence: CASSIVPYNQPQHF.

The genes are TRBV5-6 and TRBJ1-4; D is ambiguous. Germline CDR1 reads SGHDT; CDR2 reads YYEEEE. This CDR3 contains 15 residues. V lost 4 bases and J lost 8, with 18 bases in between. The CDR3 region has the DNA TGTGCCAGCAGCGGAGGCGTCAGCCAAAAAGAAAAACTGTTTTTT. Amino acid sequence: CASSGGVSQKEKLFF. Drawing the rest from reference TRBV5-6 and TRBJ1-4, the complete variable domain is DAGVTQSPTHLIKTRGQQVTLRCSPKSGHDTVSWYQQALGQGPQFIFQYYEEEERQRGNFPDRFSGHQFPNYSSELNVNALLLGDSALYLCASSGGVSQKEKLFFGSGTQLSVL.

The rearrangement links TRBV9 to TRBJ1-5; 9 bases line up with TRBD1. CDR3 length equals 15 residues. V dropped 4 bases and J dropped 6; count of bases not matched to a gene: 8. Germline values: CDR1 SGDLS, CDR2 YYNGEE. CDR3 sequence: CASSRGGTGLQPQHF. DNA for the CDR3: TGTGCCAGCAGCAGAGGGGGGACAGGGCTTCAGCCCCAGCATTTT.

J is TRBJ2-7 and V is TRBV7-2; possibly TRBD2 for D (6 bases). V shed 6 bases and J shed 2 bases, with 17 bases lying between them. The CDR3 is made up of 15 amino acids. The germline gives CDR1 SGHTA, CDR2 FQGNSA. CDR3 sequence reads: CASSLIPGSAYEQYF. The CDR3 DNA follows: TGTGCCAGCAGTCTGATTCCCGGGAGTGCCTACGAGCAGTACTTC.

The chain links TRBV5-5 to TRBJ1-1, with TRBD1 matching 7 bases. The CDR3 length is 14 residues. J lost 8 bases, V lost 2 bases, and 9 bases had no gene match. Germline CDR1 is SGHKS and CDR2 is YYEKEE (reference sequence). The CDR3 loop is CASSFRDSLTEAFF. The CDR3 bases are TGTGCCAGCAGCTTCCGGGACAGCTTAACAGAAGCTTTCTTT.

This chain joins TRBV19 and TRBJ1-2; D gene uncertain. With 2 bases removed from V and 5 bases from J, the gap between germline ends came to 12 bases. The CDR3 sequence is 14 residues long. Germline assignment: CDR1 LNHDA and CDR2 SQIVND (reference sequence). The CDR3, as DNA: TGTGCCAGTAGTATATTGGCAGGACCGTATGGCTACACCTTC. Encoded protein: CASSILAGPYGYTF.

The CDR3, as DNA: TGTGCCAGCCAGATCGAGGGAGGAGGGACAGATACGCAGTATTTT. Translating it yields CASQIEGGGTDTQYF. This chain connects TRBV2 to TRBJ2-3; D is possibly TRBD2 (6 bases). The CDR3 consists of 15 residues. V lost 8 bases and J 3 bases, leaving 18 bases between the germline ends. Looked up from germline, CDR1 is SNHLY and CDR2 is FYNNEI. Together with reference TRBV2 and TRBJ2-3, the CDR3 gives the full variable domain: EPEVTQTPSHQVTQMGQEVILRCVPISNHLYFYWYRQILGQKVEFLVSFYNNEISEKSEIFDDQFSVERPDGSNFTLKIRSTKLEDSAMYFCASQIEGGGTDTQYFGPGTRLTVL.

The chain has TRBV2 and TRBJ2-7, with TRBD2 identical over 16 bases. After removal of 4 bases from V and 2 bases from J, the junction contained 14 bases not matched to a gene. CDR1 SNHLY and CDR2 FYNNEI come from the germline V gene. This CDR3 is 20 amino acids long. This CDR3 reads CASSVPSSGLAGGRPYEQYF. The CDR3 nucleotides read TGTGCCAGCAGTGTCCCTTCCTCGGGACTAGCGGGAGGGCGGCCCTACGAGCAGTACTTC.

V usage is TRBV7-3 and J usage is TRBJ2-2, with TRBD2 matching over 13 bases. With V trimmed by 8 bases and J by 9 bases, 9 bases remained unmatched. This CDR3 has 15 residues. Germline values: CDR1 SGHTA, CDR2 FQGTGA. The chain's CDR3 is CASGTSGGAARELFF. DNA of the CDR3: TGTGCCAGCGGTACTAGCGGGGGGGCCGCACGGGAGCTGTTTTTT. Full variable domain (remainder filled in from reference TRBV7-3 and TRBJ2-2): GAGVSQTPSNKVTEKGKYVELRCDPISGHTALYWYRQSLGQGPEFLIYFQGTGAADDSGLPNDRFFAVRPEGSVSTLKIQRTERGDSAVYLCASGTSGGAARELFFGEGSRLTVL.

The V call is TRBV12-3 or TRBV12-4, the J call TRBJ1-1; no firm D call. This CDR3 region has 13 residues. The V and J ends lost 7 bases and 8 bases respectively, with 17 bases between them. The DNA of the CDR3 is TGTGCCAGCACCCCCGGTCCAGGAGCCGAAGCTTTCTTT. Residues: CASTPGPGAEAFF.

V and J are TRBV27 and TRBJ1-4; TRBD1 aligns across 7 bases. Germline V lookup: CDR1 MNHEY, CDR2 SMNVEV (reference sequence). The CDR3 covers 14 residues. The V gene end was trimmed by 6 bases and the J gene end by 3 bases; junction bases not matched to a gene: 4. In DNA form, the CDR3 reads TGTGCCAGCAGCCGGCAGGGGGCTAATGAAAAACTGTTTTTT. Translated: CASSRQGANEKLFF.

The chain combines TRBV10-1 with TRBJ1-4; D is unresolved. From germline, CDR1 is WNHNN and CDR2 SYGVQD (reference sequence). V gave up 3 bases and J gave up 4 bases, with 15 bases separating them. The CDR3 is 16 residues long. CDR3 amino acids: CASSDEWRARNEKLFF. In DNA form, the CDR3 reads TGCGCCAGCAGTGACGAGTGGAGGGCACGTAATGAAAAACTGTTTTTT.

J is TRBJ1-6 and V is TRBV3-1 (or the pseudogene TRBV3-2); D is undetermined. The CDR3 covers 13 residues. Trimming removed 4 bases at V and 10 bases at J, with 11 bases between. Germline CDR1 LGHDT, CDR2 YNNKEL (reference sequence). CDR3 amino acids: CASSPDSNSPLHF. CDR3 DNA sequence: TGTGCCAGCAGCCCGGACTCAAACTCACCCCTCCACTTT.

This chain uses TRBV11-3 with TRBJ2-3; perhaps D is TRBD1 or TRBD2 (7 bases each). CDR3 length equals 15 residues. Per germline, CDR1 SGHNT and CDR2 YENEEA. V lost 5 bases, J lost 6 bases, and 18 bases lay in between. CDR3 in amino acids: CASSSRGGGGDTQYF. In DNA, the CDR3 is TGTGCCAGCAGCAGCCGGGGAGGGGGCGGGGATACGCAGTATTTT. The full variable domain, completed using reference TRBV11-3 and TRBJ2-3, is EAGVVQSPRYKIIEKKQPVAFWCNPISGHNTLYWYLQNLGQGPELLIRYENEEAVDDSQLPKDRFSAERLKGVDSTLKIQPAELGDSAVYLCASSSRGGGGDTQYFGPGTRLTVL.

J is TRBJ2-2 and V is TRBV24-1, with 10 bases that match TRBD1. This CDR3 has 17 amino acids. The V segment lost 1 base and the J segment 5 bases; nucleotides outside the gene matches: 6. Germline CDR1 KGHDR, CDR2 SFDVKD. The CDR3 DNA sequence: TGTGCCACCAGTGATTTCCCGGGACAGGGGAGGACCGGGGAGCTGTTTTTT. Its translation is CATSDFPGQGRTGELFF.